Below are 5 T cell receptor beta chains sequenced from a single sample in a study of blood T cells in healthy people across ages (dated by TCRdb to the mid-2010s). The library relied on 5' RACE. The run used an Illumina HiSeq 2500. A second PCR of about 7 to 12 cycles was run with a J-beta primer mix and a sample-barcoded 5' primer. TCRdb applied fastp at Q25 and MiXCR to the public reads, then kept only in-frame beta chains. CDR3 protein duplicates are merged, each entry listing the most common genes and DNA. This sample has 500,000 to 700,000 distinct CDR3 sequences in its table, and about 30% of those were observed once. Together, the top ten hold 15% to 17% of the sample. Specimen: blood. Receptors originate from a woman of 80 years or more in good health.

Concerning this clonotype: This may be a read error: a much more frequent sequence differs by one nucleotide. The chain employs TRBV2 and TRBJ2-1, with a possible D match to TRBD1 (7 bases). This CDR3 region has 17 residues. The germline V gene encodes CDR1 SNHLY and CDR2 FYNNEI. V was trimmed by 2 bases and J by 10 bases, leaving 24 bases between them. CDR3: CASSEYSGGLNSYEQFF. CDR3 sequence (DNA): TGTGCCAGCAGTGAATACTCAGGGGGGCTGAACTCCTACGAGCAGTTCTTC.

The chain employs TRBV20-1 and TRBJ2-3, with 10 nucleotides matching TRBD2. This CDR3 region has 17 residues. V dropped 6 bases and J dropped 2; count of bases not matched to a gene: 14. Per germline, CDR1 DFQATT and CDR2 SNEGSKA (reference sequence). DNA of the CDR3: TGCAGTGCCCCGCCCAGGGAGCGGGGGGGCGACACAGATACGCAGTATTTT. This gives the protein CSAPPRERGGDTDTQYF.

This clonotype was seen many times. The chain is built from TRBV10-3 and TRBJ1-2; D remains ambiguous. This CDR3 spans 15 amino acids. Germline CDR1 ENHRY, CDR2 SYGVKD. The V end was cut by 0 bases, the J end by 6 bases, with 14 bases between. CDR3 amino acids: CAISESVLVSNGYTF. For the CDR3, the DNA is TGTGCCATCAGTGAGTCGGTTCTAGTCAGTAATGGCTACACCTTC.

This clonotype was seen a handful of times. This could be a read error, since a much larger clone is one nucleotide away. The V and J genes are TRBV2 and TRBJ2-7, with 15 bases fitting TRBD2. Germline CDR1 reads SNHLY; CDR2 reads FYNNEI. V lost 6 bases and J lost 5; bases outside the gene matches: 8. The CDR3 contains 16 residues. The CDR3 DNA is TGTGCCAGCAGGCGGGGACTAGCGGGGGGCGGTAACGAGCAGTACTTC. Residues: CASRRGLAGGGNEQYF. The full variable domain, completed using reference TRBV2 and TRBJ2-7, is EPEVTQTPSHQVTQMGQEVILRCVPISNHLYFYWYRQILGQKVEFLVSFYNNEISEKSEIFDDQFSVERPDGSNFTLKIRSTKLEDSAMYFCASRRGLAGGGNEQYFGPGTRLTVT.

As to this clonotype: Since a much larger clone is just one base distant, this may be a read error. The chain employs TRBV7-2 and TRBJ1-2; D possibly corresponds to TRBD1 (5 bases). The germline V and J ends were trimmed by 3 bases and 7 bases, with 15 bases remaining between them. The CDR3 contains 14 residues. CDR1 is SGHTA and CDR2 is FQGNSA in the germline V gene. The CDR3 loop reads CASSLRTGRAGYTF. In DNA, the CDR3 is TGTGCCAGCAGCTTGAGGACGGGACGGGCTGGCTACACCTTC. Complete variable domain (other parts from reference TRBV7-2 and TRBJ1-2): GAGVSQSPSNKVTEKGKDVELRCDPISGHTALYWYRQSLGQGLEFLIYFQGNSAPDKSGLPSDRFSAERTGGSVSTLTIQRTQQEDSAVYLCASSLRTGRAGYTFGSGTRLTVV.